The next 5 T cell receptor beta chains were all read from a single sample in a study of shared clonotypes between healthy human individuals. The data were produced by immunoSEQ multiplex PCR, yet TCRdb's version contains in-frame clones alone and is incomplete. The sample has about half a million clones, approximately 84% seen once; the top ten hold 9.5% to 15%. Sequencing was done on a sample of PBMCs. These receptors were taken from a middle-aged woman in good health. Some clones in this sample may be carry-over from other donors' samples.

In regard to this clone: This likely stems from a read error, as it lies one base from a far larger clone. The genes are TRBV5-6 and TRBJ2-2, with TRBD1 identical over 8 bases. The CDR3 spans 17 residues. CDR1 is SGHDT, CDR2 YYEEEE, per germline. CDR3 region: CAGSLAGEQGATGELFF. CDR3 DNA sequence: TGTGCCGGCAGCTTGGCCGGGGAGCAGGGGGCCACCGGGGAGCTGTTTTTT. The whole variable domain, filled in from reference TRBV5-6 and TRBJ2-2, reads DAGVTQSPTHLIKTRGQQVTLRCSPKSGHDTVSWYQQALGQGPQFIFQYYEEEERQRGNFPDRFSGHQFPNYSSELNVNALLLGDSALYLCAGSLAGEQGATGELFFGEGSRLTVL.

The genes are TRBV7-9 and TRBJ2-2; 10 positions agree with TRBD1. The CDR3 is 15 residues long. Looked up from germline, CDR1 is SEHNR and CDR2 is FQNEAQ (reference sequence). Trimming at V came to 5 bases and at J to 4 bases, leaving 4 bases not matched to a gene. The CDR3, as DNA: TGTGCCAGCAGCACTTGGACAGGGGGCACCGGGGAGCTGTTTTTT. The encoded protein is CASSTWTGGTGELFF.

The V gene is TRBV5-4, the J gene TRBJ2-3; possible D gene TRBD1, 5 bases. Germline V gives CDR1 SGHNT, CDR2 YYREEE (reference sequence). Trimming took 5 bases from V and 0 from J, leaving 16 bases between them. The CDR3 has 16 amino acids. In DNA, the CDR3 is TGTGCCAGCAGTCAGGGTTATGGATCAAGCACAGATACGCAGTATTTT. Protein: CASSQGYGSSTDTQYF.

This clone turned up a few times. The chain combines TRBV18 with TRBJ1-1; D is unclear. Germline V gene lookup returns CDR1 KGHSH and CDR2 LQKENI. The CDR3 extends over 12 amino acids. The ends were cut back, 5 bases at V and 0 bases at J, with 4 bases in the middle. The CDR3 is CASSVLNTEAFF. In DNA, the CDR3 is TGTGCCAGCTCAGTACTGAACACTGAAGCTTTCTTT.

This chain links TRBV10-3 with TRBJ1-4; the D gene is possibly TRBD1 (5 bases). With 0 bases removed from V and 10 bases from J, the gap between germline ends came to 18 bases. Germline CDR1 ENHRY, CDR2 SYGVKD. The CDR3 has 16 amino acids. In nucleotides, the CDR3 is TGTGCCATCAGTGAGTCGTTGGCAGGGAAGGTCGGAAAACTGTTTTTT. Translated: CAISESLAGKVGKLFF.